This T cell receptor beta chain was captured in a study of PD-1 blockade in classical Hodgkin lymphoma (TCRdb year 2020). About the study as a whole: Nivolumab dosing was 3 mg/kg intravenously every 2 weeks, continuing until either disease progression or unacceptable toxicity. To define a peripheral blood immune signature of response to PD-1 blockade in classical Hodgkin lymphoma, the study combined TCR beta sequencing with CyTOF.

Clipping removes 2 bases from V and 10 bases from J, with 9 as the unmatched junction base count. CDR1 is given as SGHNT and CDR2 as YYREEE, both from the germline V gene (reference sequence). Inclusive of the bounding cysteine and phenylalanine, the CDR3 is 16 residues long. The read is trimmed to its CDR3 DNA, 48 bases read in frame from base 1. Regarding this clone: Its antigen remains undetermined. The sample holds no much larger clone one base away, and base qualities are not on file.

The research as a whole found: Baseline diversity similar to that of newly diagnosed patients was observed in trial patients achieving complete response, whereas significantly lower diversity was observed in partial responders and progressors. Baseline TCR diversity was reported to be lower in newly diagnosed patients than in healthy donors, and even lower in relapsed/refractory patients. A significant rise by C4D1 was seen in CD4+ but not CD8+ TCR diversity (p=0.0027 vs p=0.16), with the rise being most apparent in complete responders (p=0.02). The study was restricted to a single clinical trial cohort, and the causes of repertoire differences, possibly disease activity or prior therapy, were left undefined. Lower diversity was seen in patients whose nivolumab began less than 1 year after ASCT, and these patients were left out of later analyses so that immune reconstitution would not confound the results.

Genomic DNA was isolated using the Qiagen DNeasy kit from unsorted PBMCs as well as from negatively selected CD4+ and CD8+ fractions. Using primers that anneal to V and J segments, immunoSEQ multiplex PCR amplified the TCR beta CDR3 regions. Amplification bias was minimized using a synthetic immune receptor repertoire, and residual bias was removed computationally after sequencing. The paper's processing steps were these. Repertoire diversity was quantified as the Shannon entropy index using custom Python scripts. The unsorted, CD4+ and CD8+ repertoires were each analyzed separately, with the exception of combined analyses, where CD4+ and CD8+ sequences were merged in silico. Clonal expansion was defined as at least a 2-fold frequency increase after treatment relative to C1D1, with a pseudocount of 0.5 for undetected baseline clones. Singleton clones were defined as clones with 0 or 1 copy at C1D1, and non-singleton clones were defined as clones with 2 or more copies. Clones expanded in unsorted samples were assigned a CD4+, CD8+ or unknown annotation through matching of protein sequences in sorted samples from the same patient. Wilcoxon tests on paired samples were used to test diversity changes from C1D1 to C4D1. TCRdb took this table from immuneACCESS and kept in-frame rearrangements with V and J called. Such tables lack part of the clones; where checked against another copy, unresolved V genes explain under half of the gap, and the rest is unexplained. The V and J calls and clone size were taken over from that table, and D and trimming were inferred from the DNA. This sample gives some 38,000 clones in total; just over 75% of them show up just once. Jointly, the top ten make up about 16% of the sample.

Interpreted using the paper, the time point label stands for: cycle 2 day 1 (C2D1) of nivolumab. Every trial patient had relapsed after autologous stem cell transplantation, and cohorts A, B and C differed in prior brentuximab vedotin exposure. The trial cohort was composed of about 54 patients with relapsed/refractory classical Hodgkin lymphoma, for whom complete response, partial response or progressive disease was recorded as best overall response. Trial patients were treated with single-agent nivolumab in the multi-cohort phase II CheckMate 205 trial. Best overall response was determined by an independent review committee according to the 2007 International Working Group response criteria. PBMCs from the trial were collected at three points: immediately before nivolumab initiation (C1D1), and during therapy at cycle 2 day 1 and cycle 4 day 1. Peripheral blood was collected in 8 mL Vacutainer Cell Preparation Tubes, from which PBMCs were isolated by centrifugation and then cryopreserved.

This TCR was recovered from a human donor with classical Hodgkin lymphoma. The V and J segments used are TRBV5-4 and TRBJ2-3; the junction holds 14 bases that match TRBD2. Specimen: peripheral blood mononuclear cells (PBMCs), collected before the second cycle of nivolumab. The DNA reads TGTGCCAGCAGCTTCCCGGGACTAGCGGGGGCTTGGGCGCAGTATTTT. The resulting protein is CASSFPGLAGAWAQYF.